These 5 T cell receptor beta chains came from one sample sequenced in a study of T cells in Graves' hyperthyroidism and ophthalmopathy. Amplification targeted TCR beta CDR3 regions from RNA transcripts. The HTBI primer set served for first-round RT-PCR of the TCR CDR3. One entry per CDR3 protein, called by TCRdb with MiXCR from the multiplex PCR reads. The sample lists roughly 100,000 distinct CDR3 sequences, around 40% seen once, with roughly 10% in the top ten. Sequenced material: peripheral blood or thyroid tissue (not recorded which). The source is a woman in her thirties with Graves' hyperthyroidism.

This rearrangement joins TRBV20-1 to TRBJ2-5, with TRBD1 identical over 9 bases. Unmatched junction bases numbered 6, after V lost 6 bases and J lost 4 bases. The CDR3 is made up of 13 amino acids. Germline V gene lookup returns CDR1 DFQATT and CDR2 SNEGSKA (reference sequence). Here the CDR3 reads CSAWDRVGETQYF. Here the CDR3 DNA reads TGCAGTGCGTGGGACAGGGTAGGAGAGACCCAGTACTTC.

This clonotype was seen at least ten times. The J gene is TRBJ2-3, the V gene TRBV7-6, with D possibly matching TRBD2 (6 bases). The V and J ends lost 5 bases and 2 bases respectively, with 11 bases between them. CDR1 is SGHVS and CDR2 is FNYEAQ in the germline V gene. This CDR3 comprises 14 residues. CDR3 coding DNA: TGTGCCAGCAGCCGTACTAGCCCCACAGATACGCAGTATTTT. Its translation is CASSRTSPTDTQYF.

The chain employs TRBV20-1 and TRBJ1-5; D might be TRBD1 (5 bases). CDR3 size: 13 residues. Germline CDR1 and CDR2: DFQATT and SNEGSKA (reference sequence). The V gene lost 3 bases and the J gene lost 11 bases, with 17 bases spanning the gap. As DNA, the CDR3 is TGCAGTGCTAGTAAACAGGTGGGAGAGACCCAGCATTTT. Residues: CSASKQVGETQHF.

Many counts were recorded for this clonotype. The chain uses TRBV13 and TRBJ2-7, with TRBD2 identical over 14 bases. Per the germline V gene, CDR1 is PRHDT and CDR2 is FYEKMQ (reference sequence). Unmatched junction bases numbered 5, after V lost 5 bases and J lost 5 bases. The CDR3 covers 15 residues. CDR3 sequence: CASSTRLAGGNEQYF. Here the CDR3 DNA reads TGTGCCAGCAGCACCAGACTAGCGGGAGGGAACGAGCAGTACTTC.

This clonotype was seen many times. This is likely a read error, given that the CDR3 carries no conserved phenylalanine or tryptophan at its end. This chain connects TRBV12-3 or TRBV12-4 to TRBJ1-1; no reliable D call. The CDR3 has 13 residues. Trimming took off 3 bases at V and 3 bases at J, with 8 bases between the two ends. CDR3 amino acids: CASSFRRHTEAFL. As DNA, the CDR3 is TGTGCCAGCAGTTTTAGGCGGCACACTGAAGCTTTCCTT.